This TCR beta chain was profiled in a study of patients and donors after allogeneic stem cell transplantation. Germline loops: CDR1 MNHNY, CDR2 SVGAGI (reference sequence). V lost 4 bases, J lost 6 bases, and 9 bases lay in between. There are 12 residues in the CDR3. This clonotype showed up just a few times. From the RT-PCR reads, TCRdb called clonotypes with MiXCR, one entry per CDR3 protein. The table lists 90,000 to 120,000 distinct CDR3 sequences, around 38% of them singletons, with more than 25% in the top ten. The clonotype comes from a human donor who was either an allogeneic HSCT recipient or a stem cell or donor lymphocyte infusion donor (not recorded which). It is not recorded whose cells these are; they may come from a transplant donor. The chain carries TRBV6-6 and TRBJ1-2; D unclear. Source material: blood, either unsorted or a sorted T cell fraction (not recorded which). The CDR3 coding sequence is TGTGCCAGCAGTTTAAATAGTGATGGCTACACCTTC. Translated: CASSLNSDGYTF.